Listed below are T cell receptor beta chains from one sample, sequenced in a study of beta chain features in type 1 diabetes. Profiling relied on immunoSEQ multiplex PCR, and the TCRdb table lists in-frame clones only, not all of them. Found here are 130,000 to 150,000 clones, around 51% of them singletons; the top ten hold around 0.45%. Source material: Tregs from blood. The receptors were sampled from a man between 18 and 29 years old in good health. Both conserved end residues are trimmed from each CDR3.

CDR3 length: 17; V gene: TRBV4-3; CDR3 protein: ASSQGLAGGFRSTDTQY
CDR3 length: 12; V gene: TRBV7-9; CDR3 protein: ASSIQGNTGELF
CDR3 length: 13; V gene: TRBV28; CDR3 protein: ASHVSGRSYNEQF
CDR3 length: 12; V gene: TRBV18; CDR3 protein: ASSPRGYQETQY
CDR3 length: 12; V gene: TRBV6-6; CDR3 protein: ASSPDRFCQPQH
CDR3 length: 13; V gene: TRBV7-2; CDR3 protein: ASSYIAGGPIEQY
CDR3 length: 14; V gene: TRBV28; CDR3 protein: ASSSAGTGVTQPQH
CDR3 length: 11; V gene: TRBV10-3; CDR3 protein: AISERETYEQY
CDR3 length: 13; V gene: TRBV5-1; CDR3 protein: ASSLVGAGVDEQF
CDR3 length: 17; V gene: TRBV7-9; CDR3 protein: ASTGRGGGQSSSYNEQF
CDR3 length: 12; V gene: TRBV7-2; CDR3 protein: ASSSLAVADTQY
CDR3 length: 11; V gene: TRBV30; CDR3 protein: AWSGSRGYGYT
CDR3 length: 15; V gene: TRBV30; CDR3 protein: ASTGQAFFSGANVLT
CDR3 length: 14; V gene: TRBV5-1; CDR3 protein: ASSLVTSGGPETQY
CDR3 length: 12; V gene: TRBV29-1; CDR3 protein: SVGAGDPYNEQF
CDR3 length: 11; V gene: TRBV6-5; CDR3 protein: ASSPFSRDTQY
CDR3 length: 11; V gene: TRBV19; CDR3 protein: ASTQTGRVGYT
CDR3 length: 10; V gene: TRBV25-1; CDR3 protein: ASSEGHNEQF
CDR3 length: 12; V gene: TRBV6-1; CDR3 protein: ASRDRGRTDTQY